This TCR beta chain was observed in a study of blood T cell repertoires in COVID-19. Germline CDR1 LNHNV, CDR2 YYDKDF (reference sequence). The V and J ends lost 1 base and 0 bases, in that order; junction bases with no gene match: 11. The CDR3 totals 19 residues. Clones were sequenced by immunoSEQ multiplex PCR, and TCRdb holds only the in-frame ones, with some missing. The sample lists some 69,000 clones; 70% to 85% were seen once. This chain uses TRBV15 with TRBJ2-7, with 11 bases matching TRBD2. The source is a woman aged 55-70 years with acute or convalescent COVID-19. What was sequenced was peripheral blood. CDR3 sequence reads: CATSRVVGLAGVSSYEQYF. CDR3 bases: TGTGCCACCAGCAGAGTGGTAGGACTAGCGGGCGTTAGCTCCTACGAGCAGTACTTC.